The clone carrying this T cell receptor beta chain was picked up one time. Its antigen is not known. The data were taken from a study of CD8 T cells in Susac syndrome. Germline V gene lookup returns CDR1 LGHDT and CDR2 YNNKEL (reference sequence). The CDR3 is made up of 13 amino acids. Trimming took off 4 bases at V and 2 bases at J, with 7 bases between the two ends. A quantity of roughly 0.5 to 1 ug RNA underwent reverse transcription using random hexamers. Across 54 Vbeta and 13 Jbeta, immunoSEQ multiplex PCR amplified TCR beta CDR3. In TCRdb, the immunoSEQ multiplex PCR reads were re-called with MiXCR into one record per CDR3 protein. The sample shows around 150,000 distinct CDR3 sequences, almost 96% of them seen only once. Sequencing of TCR beta, carried out with a high-throughput approach, was applied to CD8+ and CD4+ T cells from the blood. TEMRA cells underwent FACS enrichment and CD8+ and CD4+ T cells underwent negative isolation.

The study's findings and limits: The CD4+ T cell repertoires that were profiled in Susac syndrome showed no clonal expansion.

V gene TRBV3-1 combines with J gene TRBJ2-3, with D hard to call. The TCR comes from a human donor with Susac syndrome. Source material: CD4+ T cells from PBMCs. The CDR3 region is CASSLNPTDTQYF. CDR3 in DNA: TGTGCCAGCAGCCTGAACCCCACAGATACGCAGTATTTT.